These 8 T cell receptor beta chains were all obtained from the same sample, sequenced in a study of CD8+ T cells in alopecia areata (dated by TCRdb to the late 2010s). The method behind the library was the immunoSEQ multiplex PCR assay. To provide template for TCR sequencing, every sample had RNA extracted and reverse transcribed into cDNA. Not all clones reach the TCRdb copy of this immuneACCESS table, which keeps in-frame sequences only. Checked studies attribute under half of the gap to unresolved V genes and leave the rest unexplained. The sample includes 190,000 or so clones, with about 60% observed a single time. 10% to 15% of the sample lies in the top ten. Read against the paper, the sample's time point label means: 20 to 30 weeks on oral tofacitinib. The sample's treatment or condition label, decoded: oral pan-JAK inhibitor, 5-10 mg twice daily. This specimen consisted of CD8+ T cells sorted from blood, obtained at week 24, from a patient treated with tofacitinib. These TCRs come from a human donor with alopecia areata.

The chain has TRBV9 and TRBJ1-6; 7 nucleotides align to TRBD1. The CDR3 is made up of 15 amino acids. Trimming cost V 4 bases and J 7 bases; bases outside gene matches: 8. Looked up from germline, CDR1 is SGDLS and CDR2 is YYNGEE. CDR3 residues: CASSSNRGRNSPLHF. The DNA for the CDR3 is TGTGCCAGCAGCTCAAACAGGGGAAGGAATTCACCCCTCCACTTT.

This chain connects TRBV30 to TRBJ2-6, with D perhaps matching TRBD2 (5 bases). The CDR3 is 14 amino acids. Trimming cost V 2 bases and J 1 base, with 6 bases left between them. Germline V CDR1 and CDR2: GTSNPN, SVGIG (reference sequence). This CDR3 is CAWSRGSGANVLTF. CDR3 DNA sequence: TGTGCCTGGAGTCGAGGGTCTGGGGCCAACGTCCTGACTTTC.

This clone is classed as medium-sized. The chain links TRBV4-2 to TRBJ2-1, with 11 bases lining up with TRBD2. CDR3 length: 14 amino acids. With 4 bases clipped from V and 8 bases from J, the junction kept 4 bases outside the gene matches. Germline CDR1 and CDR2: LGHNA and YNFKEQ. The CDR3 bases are TGTGCCAGCAGCCTAGCGGGGGGGCGGGATGAGCAGTTCTTC. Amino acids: CASSLAGGRDEQFF.

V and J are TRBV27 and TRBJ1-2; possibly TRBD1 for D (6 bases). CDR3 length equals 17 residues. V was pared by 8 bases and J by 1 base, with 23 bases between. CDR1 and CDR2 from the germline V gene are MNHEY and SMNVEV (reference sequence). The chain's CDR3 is CASRSQTRGGYNYGYTF. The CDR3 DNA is TGTGCCAGCCGCTCCCAAACGAGGGGGGGTTATAACTATGGCTACACCTTC.

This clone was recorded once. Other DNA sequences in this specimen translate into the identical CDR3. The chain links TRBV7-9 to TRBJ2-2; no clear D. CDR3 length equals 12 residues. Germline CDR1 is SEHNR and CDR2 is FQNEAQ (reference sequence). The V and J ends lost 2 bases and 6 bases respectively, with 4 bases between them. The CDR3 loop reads CASSLRAGELFF. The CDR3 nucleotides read TGTGCCAGCAGCTTACGGGCCGGGGAGCTGTTTTTT. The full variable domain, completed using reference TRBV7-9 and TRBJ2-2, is DTGVSQNPRHKITKRGQNVTFRCDPISEHNRLYWYRQTLGQGPEFLTYFQNEAQLEKSRLLSDRFSAERPKGSFSTLEIQRTEQGDSAMYLCASSLRAGELFFGEGSRLTVL.

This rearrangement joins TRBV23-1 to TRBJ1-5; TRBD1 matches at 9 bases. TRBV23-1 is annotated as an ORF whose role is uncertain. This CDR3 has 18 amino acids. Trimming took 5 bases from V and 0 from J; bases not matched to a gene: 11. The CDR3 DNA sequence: TGCGCCAGCAGTTCCGCTAGGACAGGGGAATATAGCAATCAGCCCCAGCATTTT. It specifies CASSSARTGEYSNQPQHF.

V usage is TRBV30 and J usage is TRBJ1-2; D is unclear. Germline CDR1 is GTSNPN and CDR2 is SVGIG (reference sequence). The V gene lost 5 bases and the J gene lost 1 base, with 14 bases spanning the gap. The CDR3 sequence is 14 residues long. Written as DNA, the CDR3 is TGTGCCTGGTTCCACCGGGCCCTTAACTATGGCTACACCTTC. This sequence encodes CAWFHRALNYGYTF.

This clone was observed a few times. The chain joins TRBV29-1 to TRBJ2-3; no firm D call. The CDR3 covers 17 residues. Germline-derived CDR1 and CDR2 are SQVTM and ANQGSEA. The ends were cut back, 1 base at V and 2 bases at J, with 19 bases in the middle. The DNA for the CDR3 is TGCAGCGTTGAAGGGGTGAGCGCGGTTTCGTCCACAGATACGCAGTATTTT. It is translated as CSVEGVSAVSSTDTQYF.